Shown below are 5 T cell receptor beta chains from a single sample sequenced in a study of cytomegalovirus exposure and HLA in healthy donors. PCR amplification relied on 60 Vbeta primers (plus 13 Jbeta primers). Profiled with immunoSEQ multiplex PCR; TCRdb holds only in-frame clones, not every one. The repertoire holds around 170,000 clones, with over 65% as singletons. The specimen was PBMCs. The receptor source for this set is a man aged 18 to 30 in good health and CMV-seronegative.

This chain links TRBV30 with TRBJ1-5; D unresolved. The V end was cut by 1 base, the J end by 1 base, with 8 bases between. The germline gives CDR1 GTSNPN, CDR2 SVGIG (reference sequence). The CDR3 runs 14 residues. This chain's CDR3 is CAWSAGGSNQPQHF. For the CDR3, the DNA is TGTGCCTGGAGTGCCGGAGGGAGCAATCAGCCCCAGCATTTT.

Note on this clone: The identical CDR3 is also encoded by other nucleotide sequences in the sample. This chain joins TRBV9 and TRBJ2-3, with 9 bases identical to TRBD2. Germline-derived CDR1 and CDR2 are SGDLS and YYNGEE. Unmatched junction bases numbered 5, after V lost 0 bases and J lost 3 bases. The CDR3 sequence is 16 residues long. The CDR3 region is CASSVAAGGRTDTQYF. Here the CDR3 DNA reads TGTGCCAGCAGCGTAGCTGCGGGGGGGCGTACAGATACGCAGTATTTT.

This clone was recorded a few times. The chain links TRBV4-2 to TRBJ1-5; no definite D call. CDR1 and CDR2 from the germline V gene are LGHNA and YNFKEQ. There are 15 residues in the CDR3. Trimming took 0 bases from V and 0 from J, leaving 6 bases between them. For the CDR3, the DNA is TGTGCCAGCAGCCAAGATTTCGTTAGCAATCAGCCCCAGCATTTT. Amino acid sequence: CASSQDFVSNQPQHF.

This clone was seen a handful of times. The V and J genes are TRBV27 and TRBJ1-5; D possibly corresponds to TRBD1 (5 bases). Germline-derived CDR1 and CDR2 are MNHEY and SMNVEV (reference sequence). CDR3 size: 17 residues. The V and J ends lost 5 bases and 4 bases respectively, with 21 bases between them. The CDR3 protein is CASSPYPSRQINQPQHF. The DNA of the CDR3 is TGTGCCAGCAGTCCCTACCCCTCCCGACAGATAAATCAGCCCCAGCATTTT.

V gene TRBV7-8 combines with J gene TRBJ1-1; the match to TRBD1 covers 9 bases. V shed 7 bases, J shed 0 bases, and the junction held 12 bases outside the gene matches. The germline V gene encodes CDR1 SGHVS and CDR2 FQNEAQ. CDR3 length: 17 amino acids. As DNA, the CDR3 is TGTGCCAGCACCCACAGGGGGCCTCCAGGGATGAACACTGAAGCTTTCTTT. This gives the protein CASTHRGPPGMNTEAFF.